This TCR beta chain stems from a study of blood T cell repertoires in COVID-19 (dated by TCRdb to 2018 to 2021). Turning to the overall study: Samples from collaborators originated in the United States, Italy and Spain and spanned both the acute and convalescent phases of COVID-19. The material from the prospective study consisted of cDNA or gDNA derived from T cells, B-cell-depleted T cells, or PBMCs. Where HLA class I and class II types were available, the types were taken from metadata supplied by the sample provider, not from assay-based typing. The samples were drawn from two sources: the first 160 participants of the ongoing ImmuneRACE study, and 950 to 1,500 subjects contributed by 6 global collaborators. The repertoires were made available in a free public database intended to serve as a resource for research on the immune response to SARS-CoV-2. Subjects who had been exposed to COVID-19, were actively infected with it, or had recovered from it provided the deeply sampled blood TCRbeta repertoires that made up the dataset. Nearly every sample came with metadata listing a de-identified subject ID, COVID-19 status, age in years and sex.

A note on this clone: No cognate antigen has been identified for it. No much larger clone exists at a distance of one base, and base qualities are not known.

General conclusions and limits of the study: The amount of clinical and demographic metadata varied by source and participant and was provided uncurated.

TCRbeta CDR3 regions were amplified from genomic DNA by means of the immunoSEQ Assay, a bias-controlled multiplex PCR. Regarding the original processing steps: Nucleated cell counts per sample were estimated from amplification of reference gene primers within the assay. To quantify the absolute abundance of each unique TCRbeta CDR3 rearrangement, sequence reads were collapsed and filtered. For each sample, productive Simpson clonality was calculated as the square root of Simpson's diversity index over productive rearrangements. In its TCRdb copy, this immuneACCESS table keeps in-frame sequences only and misses some clones. Where compared with another copy, unresolved V genes explain less than half of these, and the others have no known cause. V and J calls and clone size are as listed in that table; D and trimming were resolved from the DNA. Here the sample has approximately 390,000 clones; approximately 88% occur a single time. About 2.1% of the sample is in the top ten clones.

V is cut back by 5 bases and J by 6 bases, with 4 bases in the junction unmatched. From a lookup of the germline V gene, CDR1 and CDR2 are SGHVS and FQNEAQ. The CDR3 numbers 15 residues from cysteine through phenylalanine. The sequence is cut down to CDR3 DNA, 45 bases in frame from base 1. Participants in the prospective study were enrolled through a virtual design, were aged roughly 18 to 100 years, and lived in approximately 25 United States geographic areas. Cohort assignment in the prospective study relied on participant-reported clinical history from a screening survey and a study questionnaire. In the prospective study, mobile phlebotomists collected whole blood, serum and a nasopharyngeal or oropharyngeal swab from each participant. Prospective study participants could optionally give additional blood draws and questionnaires over an approximately 2-month period. Prospective study blood samples were shipped either frozen or at room temperature before DNA extraction.

The chain uses TRBV7-8 and TRBJ2-3, with TRBD2 matching 14 junction bases. The origin of this receptor is a middle-aged woman with acute COVID-19. Material: PBMCs or T cells enriched from blood (not recorded which). The base sequence is TGTGCCAGCAGCGAGACTAGCGGGGGGGCGGATACGCAGTATTTT. Its product reads: CASSETSGGADTQYF.